Below, one T cell receptor (beta chain) is given with its context. Clones were sequenced by immunoSEQ multiplex PCR, and TCRdb holds only the in-frame ones, with some missing. The repertoire includes 95,000 to 130,000 clones, 92% of them detected once, and 1.5% to 2% sits in the top ten. This entry comes from a study of T cell responses to AZD1222 COVID-19 vaccine. The V segment lost 0 bases and the J segment 4 bases; nucleotides outside the gene matches: 9. CDR3 length equals 17 residues. The V gene's germline CDR1 is LNHNV and CDR2 YYDKDF (reference sequence). The gene calls are TRBV15 and TRBJ2-1, with TRBD2 matching over 7 bases. This sequence was found in an adult who received the AZD1222 COVID-19 vaccine. The sample was peripheral blood, taken 28 days after the second AZD1222 dose. DNA for the CDR3: TGTGCCACCAGCAGAGATCGACCCGGGACTAATTACAATGAGCAGTTCTTC. It encodes CATSRDRPGTNYNEQFF. Variable domain in full (rest from reference TRBV15 and TRBJ2-1): DAMVIQNPRYQVTQFGKPVTLSCSQTLNHNVMYWYQQKSSQAPKLLFHYYDKDFNNEADTPDNFQSRRPNTSFCFLDIRSPGLGDTAMYLCATSRDRPGTNYNEQFFGPGTRLTVL.